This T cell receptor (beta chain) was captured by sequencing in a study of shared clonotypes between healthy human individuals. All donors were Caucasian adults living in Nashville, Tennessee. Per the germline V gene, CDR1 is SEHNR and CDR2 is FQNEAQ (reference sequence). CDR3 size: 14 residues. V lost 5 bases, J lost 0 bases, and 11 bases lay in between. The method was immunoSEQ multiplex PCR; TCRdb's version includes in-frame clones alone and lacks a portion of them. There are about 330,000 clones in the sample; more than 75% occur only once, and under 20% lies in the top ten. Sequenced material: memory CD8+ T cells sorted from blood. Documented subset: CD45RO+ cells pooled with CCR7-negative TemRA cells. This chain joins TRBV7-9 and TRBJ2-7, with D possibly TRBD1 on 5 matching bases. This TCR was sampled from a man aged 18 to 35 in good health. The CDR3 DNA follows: TGTGCCAGCAGCCCTAGGACAATCTCCTACGAGCAGTACTTC. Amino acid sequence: CASSPRTISYEQYF.